This TCR beta chain was observed in a study of shared clonotypes between healthy human individuals. Genomic DNA of every subset was divided equally among multiple immunoSEQ plates. Template for every sorted-subset replicate PCR totaled approximately 0.2 ug DNA, 25,000 to 35,000 T cell genomes. Libraries were prepared by immunoSEQ multiplex PCR; TCRdb keeps only in-frame clonotypes and omits some of them. The data hold about 2.3 million clones, with 85% to 95% observed a single time. Concerning this clone: Its antigen remains unknown.

General study results and limits: Generally, estimated richness proved larger in naive subsets than it did in memory subsets. Sharing across four donors was seen in 4.5% to 5.5% of naive CD4 clonotypes.

The material sequenced was naive CD4+ T cells from PBMCs. Sample subset: CD45RA+ positively selected. This clonotype was obtained from a young man in good health. Some clones in this sample may be carry-over from other donors' samples.

CDR3 DNA sequence: TGTGCCAGCAGTTTAGGGGCGGCGCAGTATTTT. Protein sequence: CASSLGAAQYF. This chain links TRBV27 with TRBJ2-3; tentative D call: TRBD1 (5 bases). The length of the CDR3 is 11 residues. V was shortened by 2 bases and J by 10 bases, with 7 bases between the two germline ends. Germline-derived CDR1 and CDR2 are MNHEY and SMNVEV (reference sequence).